Listed below are T cell receptor beta chains from one sample, sequenced in a study of cytomegalovirus exposure and HLA in healthy donors. Sequenced by immunoSEQ multiplex PCR; TCRdb stores in-frame clones only, minus some. The profile shows approximately 58,000 clones, roughly 90% of them singletons. Sample: PBMCs. The receptors stem from a woman aged 25 to 39 in good health and CMV-seronegative. Both conserved end residues are part of each CDR3. The D gene is left open where the match is weak.

v_call	j_call	d_call	cdr3_aa
TRBV30	TRBJ1-3	.	CAWSAGTHSGNTIYF
TRBV4-3	TRBJ2-3	TRBD2	CASSQDLAGGPDTQYF
TRBV25-1	TRBJ2-3	TRBD2	CASSAGLAGVDTQYF
TRBV7-9	TRBJ2-4	.	CASSLADTQGSQYF
TRBV10-3	TRBJ2-2	.	CAISDKGGELFF
TRBV30	TRBJ2-7	.	CAWSDPRALDEQYF
TRBV30	TRBJ1-4	TRBD1	CACDRGPAGEKLFF
TRBV10-3	TRBJ1-5	TRBD1	CATEDRDQPQHF
TRBV4-2	TRBJ2-6	TRBD2	CASSYGASGSSGANVLTF
TRBV7-3	TRBJ2-5	TRBD2	CASSLTSDRLAGSGETQYF
TRBV19	TRBJ2-5	.	CASSILGGSQETQYF
TRBV18	TRBJ2-5	.	CASSPGTGLGGYF
TRBV5-1	TRBJ2-3	TRBD2	CASSLEISGGSPSDTQYF
TRBV9	TRBJ2-5	TRBD1	CASSPTAGTGGTETQYF
TRBV19	TRBJ1-4	.	CASSIRQSTTNEKLFF
TRBV6-5	TRBJ2-1	.	CASSYRQYNEQFF
TRBV2	TRBJ1-5	.	CASSEEAGNQPQHF
TRBV5-4	TRBJ2-7	TRBD2	CASSLSVSGTHEQYF
TRBV6-5	TRBJ1-3	.	CASSYWTGTQNTIYF
TRBV30	TRBJ2-5	TRBD1	CAWRTGGETQYF
TRBV29-1	TRBJ2-3	TRBD2	CSALAGGGTDTQYF
TRBV30	TRBJ2-1	TRBD2	CAWGLAVPTGQFF
TRBV21-1	TRBJ2-5	.	CASSRQTGLAGRLFQETQYF
TRBV21-1	TRBJ2-5	.	CASSTRTGEETQYF
TRBV6-1	TRBJ2-1	TRBD2	CASSEQGTRDEQFF
TRBV9	TRBJ2-2	TRBD1	CASSPRDRNTGELFF
TRBV21-1	TRBJ2-2	.	CASSKELDTGELFF
TRBV7-2	TRBJ2-7	TRBD2	CASSLRRGAFYEQYF
TRBV9	TRBJ1-1	TRBD1	CASSAGTGNTEAFF
TRBV5-1	TRBJ2-7	TRBD2	CASSWASGRVDEQYF
TRBV5-5	TRBJ1-2	.	CASSSSENYGYTF
TRBV6-4	TRBJ2-1	TRBD1	CASSEGQENNEQFF
TRBV28	TRBJ2-1	.	CASSPPPLLWGSNYNEQFF
TRBV2	TRBJ1-2	.	CASSEGTNYGYTF
TRBV28	TRBJ1-3	.	CASRTGLRNTIYF
TRBV7-8	TRBJ2-2	.	CASSLSRQGGELFF
TRBV19	TRBJ2-1	TRBD1	CASSIVDRGLYEQFF
TRBV5-6	TRBJ2-5	TRBD2	CASSLGLAGKGETQYF
TRBV5-1	TRBJ2-1	TRBD2	CASSLVVTSGSGHNEQFF
TRBV28	TRBJ1-3	.	CASISSSYSGNTIYF
TRBV9	TRBJ1-5	.	CASSVSGGNQPQHF
TRBV6-5	TRBJ1-4	.	CASSYSGQFNEKLFF
TRBV7-9	TRBJ1-5	.	CASSLGGEQPQHF
TRBV5-1	TRBJ2-7	.	CASSRGTSSYEQYF
TRBV7-2	TRBJ1-4	.	CASSTGQPGNEKLFF
TRBV18	TRBJ1-3	.	CASSLRADSGNTIYF
TRBV7-2	TRBJ1-1	TRBD1	CASSPDRDRANTEAFF
TRBV19	TRBJ2-2	.	CASSIQNTGELFF
TRBV5-4	TRBJ2-1	TRBD2	CAEGTSGGMTHEQFF
TRBV30	TRBJ2-1	.	CAWSVRGRPYNEQFF
TRBV27	TRBJ1-1	TRBD1	CASSETGPGTEAFF
TRBV5-4	TRBJ2-7	TRBD2	CASSPGLAGGSYEQYF
TRBV5-4	TRBJ2-1	TRBD2	CASSSRTSGRNNEQFF
TRBV28	TRBJ1-5	TRBD1	CASSPQTGARNQPQHF
TRBV10-3	TRBJ1-6	.	CAISKDRVNSPLHF